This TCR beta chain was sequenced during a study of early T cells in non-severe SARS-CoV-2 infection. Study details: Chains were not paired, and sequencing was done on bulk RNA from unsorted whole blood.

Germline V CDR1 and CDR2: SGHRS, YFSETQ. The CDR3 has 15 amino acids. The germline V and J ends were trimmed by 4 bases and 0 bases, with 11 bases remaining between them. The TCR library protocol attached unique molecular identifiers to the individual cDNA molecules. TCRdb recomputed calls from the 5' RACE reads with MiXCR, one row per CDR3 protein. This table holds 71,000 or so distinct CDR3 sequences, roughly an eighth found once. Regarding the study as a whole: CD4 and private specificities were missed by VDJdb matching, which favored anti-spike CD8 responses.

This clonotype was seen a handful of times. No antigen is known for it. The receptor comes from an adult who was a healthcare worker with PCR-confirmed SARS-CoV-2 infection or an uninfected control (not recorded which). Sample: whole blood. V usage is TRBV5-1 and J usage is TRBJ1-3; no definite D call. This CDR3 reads CASSKDGISGNTIYF. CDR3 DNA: TGCGCCAGCAGCAAGGACGGAATCTCTGGAAACACCATATATTTT.